This T cell receptor (beta chain) was retrieved from a study of T cells expressing NK-cell markers. TCRdb reanalyzed the 5' RACE reads, giving one entry per CDR3 protein sequence and no DNA. This sample contains about 370,000 distinct CDR3 sequences. Germline CDR1 MNHEY, CDR2 SVGAGI. CDR3 length: 17 residues. The receptor was derived from a woman aged 45-65 years in good health. What was sequenced was blood T cells: a sorted CD56 or NKG2C T cell subset, CD4+ or CD8+ T cells, or bulk PBMC T cells (not recorded which). The gene calls are TRBV6-5 and TRBJ2-3; TCRdb picks TRBD1, but there is no DNA to check that call. The CDR3 region is CASSGQGDRWSTDTQYF.